The clone carrying this TCR beta chain was counted ten times or more. The antigen is undetermined. This sample is drawn from a study of response to subunit inactivated influenza vaccine. Study-level results: T cells newly recruited by each seasonal influenza vaccination are few, the authors suggested.

This CDR3 comprises 14 residues. The V and J ends lost 0 bases and 14 bases, in that order; junction bases with no gene match: 4. Germline CDR1 and CDR2: LNHNV and YYDKDF (reference sequence). MiXCR, applied by TCRdb to the RT-PCR reads, yields one record per CDR3 protein. The data contain 500,000 to 600,000 distinct CDR3 sequences, about 14% of them singletons. The chain has TRBV15 and TRBJ2-1; 13 bases align to TRBD2. The starting material was PBMCs from blood, obtained 11 to 12 days after vaccination. The TCR comes from a man aged 45-65 years who received an inactivated influenza vaccine. The CDR3 spells CATSREVTSGGEFF. The CDR3 region has the DNA TGTGCCACCAGCAGAGAAGTTACTAGCGGGGGGGAGTTCTTC.